This record covers a single T cell receptor beta chain. Under the authors' procedure: Nucleated cell counts were estimated from reference gene primer amplification. Produced via immunoSEQ multiplex PCR; TCRdb's table is partial and in-frame only. The V and J calls and clone size are taken from that table; D and trimming were inferred from the DNA. Of under 200,000 clones listed, roughly 85% are singletons. The data were taken from a study of blood T cell repertoires in COVID-19. V was clipped by 5 bases and J by 2 bases; unmatched bases: 4. CDR1 is ENHRY and CDR2 is SYGVKD in the germline V gene. This CDR3 is built from 14 residues.

The V gene is TRBV10-3, the J gene TRBJ2-7; 9 bases align to TRBD2. The sequence came from a man aged 60 to 75 with acute or convalescent COVID-19. The sample taken for sequencing was peripheral blood. The CDR3 region is CAISRLAGTYEQYF. DNA for the CDR3: TGTGCCATCAGTAGGCTAGCGGGAACCTACGAGCAGTACTTC.